This is a list of T cell receptor beta chains from one sample in a study of PD-1 blockade in classical Hodgkin lymphoma. Profiling relied on immunoSEQ multiplex PCR, and the TCRdb table lists in-frame clones only, not all of them. The table lists approximately 21,000 clones, roughly 80% of them singletons. Sequences were derived from CD8+ T cells from blood, sampled before the fourth cycle of nivolumab. These receptor sequences come from a human donor with classical Hodgkin lymphoma. Each CDR3 is given with its conserved first and last residue. The D gene is left open where the match is weak. Clone size is not always given. Where it is, it says once, few, many or a class for expanded clones.

d_call	v_call	j_call	clone_size	cdr3_nt	cdr3_aa
NA	TRBV11-2	TRBJ1-1	NA	TGTGCCAGCAGCTCGAACACTGAAGCTTTCTTT	CASSSNTEAFF
NA	TRBV19	TRBJ1-5	NA	TGTGCCAGTAGTATAAGAGGGGGGGGCTCCGATCATTTT	CASSIRGGGSDHF
TRBD1	TRBV6-5	TRBJ1-1	NA	TGTGCCAGCAGCACGGGACAGAACATGAACACTGAAGCTTTCTTT	CASSTGQNMNTEAFF
TRBD2	TRBV7-2	TRBJ2-1	NA	TGTGCCAGCAGCCAAGGACTAGCGGGGGCGAATGAGCAGTTCTTC	CASSQGLAGANEQFF
NA	TRBV7-8	TRBJ1-5	NA	TGTGCCAGCAGCTTAGGCTACGTGGGGAATCAGCCCCAGCATTTT	CASSLGYVGNQPQHF
NA	TRBV9	TRBJ2-7	NA	TGTGCCAGCAGCCCTACAGGGAAAGGCAGGGTCGAGCAGTACTTC	CASSPTGKGRVEQYF
NA	TRBV11-1	TRBJ2-7	NA	TGTGCCAGCAGCTTAGGGGGAAATTACGAGCAGTACTTC	CASSLGGNYEQYF
TRBD1	TRBV2	TRBJ1-2	few	TGTGCCAGCGGTCCGGGACAGGGTGGTGGCTACACCTTC	CASGPGQGGGYTF
TRBD2	TRBV6-5	TRBJ2-5	NA	TGTGCCAGCAGTTACGGCGGGGGAAGTCAAGAGACCCAGTACTTC	CASSYGGGSQETQYF
NA	TRBV28	TRBJ1-6	NA	TGTGCCAGCAGTTACGCTTCCCCCAATTCACCCCTCCACTTT	CASSYASPNSPLHF
NA	TRBV7-8	TRBJ1-4	NA	TGTGCCAGCAGCCCAACCACTCTACCGTTGTTTTTT	CASSPTTLPLFF
TRBD2	TRBV9	TRBJ2-3	NA	TGTGCCAGCAGCTTACTAGCGGGTACTACCACAGATACGCAGTATTTT	CASSLLAGTTTDTQYF
NA	TRBV7-9	TRBJ2-7	NA	TGTGCCAGCAGCTCGCTCGGGGGATACGAGCAGTACTTC	CASSSLGGYEQYF
NA	TRBV2	TRBJ2-3	NA	TGTGCCAGCGGCTGGGCCAAGTGGGCAGATACGCAGTATTTT	CASGWAKWADTQYF
TRBD2	TRBV13	TRBJ2-1	NA	TGTGCCAGCAGCGAGCGCTCAGCGGGAACCTACAATGAGCAGTTCTTC	CASSERSAGTYNEQFF
TRBD2	TRBV7-9	TRBJ2-7	NA	TGTGCCAGCAGCTTACCCCCGGGAGGGGCTAATGAGCAGTACTTC	CASSLPPGGANEQYF
NA	TRBV2	TRBJ2-1	NA	TGTGCCAGCAGTGAAGACGGGACGGACTACAATGAGCAGTTCTTC	CASSEDGTDYNEQFF
NA	TRBV12-5	TRBJ2-1	NA	TGTGCTAGTGGTTTGGTACTTGGACTATCATATGAGCAGTTCTTC	CASGLVLGLSYEQFF
TRBD2	TRBV11-2	TRBJ2-7	NA	TGTGCCAGCAGCTACGGGAGGACGGGGGTTTGGTACGAGCAGTACTTC	CASSYGRTGVWYEQYF
TRBD1	TRBV7-9	TRBJ2-3	NA	TGTGCCAGCAGCCAACGGACAGGGGGCGCAGATACGCAGTATTTT	CASSQRTGGADTQYF
TRBD1	TRBV9	TRBJ2-2	NA	TGTGCCAGCAGCCACCGGACAGGGGGCACCGGGGAGCTGTTTTTT	CASSHRTGGTGELFF
NA	TRBV7-8	TRBJ1-1	NA	TGTGCCAGCAGCTTCTATCAGGGGAAGGCCACTGAAGCTTTCTTT	CASSFYQGKATEAFF
TRBD1	TRBV9	TRBJ2-3	NA	TGTGCCAGCAGCTCCAAAGGACAGGGTCCCACAGATACGCAGTATTTT	CASSSKGQGPTDTQYF
TRBD2	TRBV27	TRBJ2-3	NA	TGTGCCAGCAGTTTATCTAGCGGGGCCGTCACAGATACGCAGTATTTT	CASSLSSGAVTDTQYF
NA	TRBV7-8	TRBJ2-7	NA	TGTGCCAGCAGCATAGGAGGGTCCTACGAGCAGTACTTC	CASSIGGSYEQYF
TRBD1	TRBV11-1	TRBJ1-1	NA	TGTGCCAGCAGCTTCGCGGGCAGGGGGGAAGCTTTCTTT	CASSFAGRGEAFF
NA	TRBV29-1	TRBJ2-7	NA	TGCAGTAGACTAGAGTCGCAGTACTTC	CSRLESQYF
NA	TRBV4-2	TRBJ2-7	NA	TGTGCCAGCAGCCACAGGGAATCCTACGAGCAGTACTTC	CASSHRESYEQYF
NA	TRBV11-2	TRBJ1-1	NA	TGTGCCAGCAGCTTGAACACTGAAGCTTTCTTT	CASSLNTEAFF
TRBD2	TRBV4-2	TRBJ2-1	NA	TGTGCCAGCAGCCAACTAGCGGGGGGGCCACATCGAGAGCAGTTCTTC	CASSQLAGGPHREQFF
NA	TRBV5-4	TRBJ1-6	few	TGTGCCAGCAGCCCGTACAGGGACGGTAATTCACCCCTCCACTTT	CASSPYRDGNSPLHF
TRBD1	TRBV29-1	TRBJ1-2	NA	TGCAGCGTTGACACAGGGGAGACGTATGGCTACACCTTC	CSVDTGETYGYTF
TRBD1	TRBV4-3	TRBJ1-2	NA	TGCGCCAGCAGCCAGGTCAGGGGGGGTAACTATGGCTACACCTTC	CASSQVRGGNYGYTF
TRBD1	TRBV7-6	TRBJ1-1	few	TGTGCCAGCAGCGAGACACAGGGGACCACTGAAGCTTTCTTT	CASSETQGTTEAFF
NA	TRBV20-1	TRBJ2-7	NA	TGCAGTGTAGGGGATAGGTACGAGCAGTACTTC	CSVGDRYEQYF
NA	TRBV28	TRBJ1-1	NA	TGTGCCAGCAGTTTCCGAAGGAACACTGAAGCTTTCTTT	CASSFRRNTEAFF